These T cell receptor beta chains were read from a single sample in a study of T cells after yellow fever vaccination. TCRdb re-analysed the 5' RACE reads in MiXCR, keeping a single row per CDR3 protein. Among a few hundred thousand distinct CDR3 sequences listed, approximately 5.2% were seen once. Sample: CD4+ T cells sorted from PBMCs, taken on the day of the yellow fever booster vaccination. The receptors shown here come from a man younger than 35 who received the YFV17D yellow fever vaccine. CDR3s include the opening cysteine and the closing phenylalanine or tryptophan. A D gene is named only where the DNA matches it firmly. Size is stated for part of the rows, as once, few or many counts, or as a class when the clone is expanded.

TGCAGTGCTCCCCGGGACAGTTTTGGAAACACCATATATTTT,CSAPRDSFGNTIYF,TRBV20-1,TRBD1,-,TRBJ1-3
TGTGCCAGCAGCTTACTCGAGGCGGGGGAGTTCTTC,CASSLLEAGEFF,TRBV7-2,TRBD2,-,TRBJ2-1
TGTGCCAGCAGCCTAGGGGGGGGCGCCAGGAACGATCAGCCCCAGCATTTT,CASSLGGGARNDQPQHF,TRBV27,-,few,TRBJ1-5
TGTGCCAGCAGCCAAGTTGCGGGGCACGGCACTGAAGCTTTCTTT,CASSQVAGHGTEAFF,TRBV3-1,-,few,TRBJ1-1
TGTGCCAGCGGTTGGACAGGACAAGAGACCCAGTACTTC,CASGWTGQETQYF,TRBV12-3/TRBV12-4,TRBD1,few,TRBJ2-5
TGCAGTGCTAGAATAGGGGCCAGGGGGCCGGATCAGCCCCAGCATTTT,CSARIGARGPDQPQHF,TRBV20-1,TRBD1,few,TRBJ1-5
TGCAGTGCTGAAACGGGACGGACCAATTCACCCCTCCACTTT,CSAETGRTNSPLHF,TRBV20-1,-,-,TRBJ1-6
TGTGCCAGCAGCATCCGACAGGGGGAATCACCCCTCCACTTT,CASSIRQGESPLHF,TRBV9,TRBD1,many,TRBJ1-6
TGTGCCAGCTCACCGATGGCAGGGGCTTTGAGTTCTAGGGGAGATACGCAGTATTTT,CASSPMAGALSSRGDTQYF,TRBV18,-,few,TRBJ2-3
TGCAGTGCTCCACGTACAAGTCGGGCGTTCATCTCCGGGGAGCTGTTTTTT,CSAPRTSRAFISGELFF,TRBV20-1,-,many,TRBJ2-2
TGCGCCAGCAGCCAAGATATAAGAACAGGGGAAACTGAAGCTTTCTTT,CASSQDIRTGETEAFF,TRBV4-3,TRBD1,-,TRBJ1-1
TGCAGTGCTCCCGGACCGGGGGATACGCAGTATTTT,CSAPGPGDTQYF,TRBV20-1,-,-,TRBJ2-3
TGTGCCAGCAGGATCCGGGAGACCAATCAGCCCCAGCATTTT,CASRIRETNQPQHF,TRBV12-3/TRBV12-4,-,many,TRBJ1-5
TGTGCCAGCAGCCCCCCCTCGGGGGCCGGGGAGCTGTTTTTT,CASSPPSGAGELFF,TRBV4-2,-,-,TRBJ2-2
TGCGCCAGCAGCCCGTTCATCAACAATGAGCAGTTCTTC,CASSPFINNEQFF,TRBV5-1,-,many,TRBJ2-1
TGTGCCAGTCAGGGTATAGGGGAAAAACTGTTTTTT,CASQGIGEKLFF,TRBV12-3/TRBV12-4,-,many,TRBJ1-4
TGTGCCAGCAGTTTAACAGGGCATAATTCACCCCTCCACTTT,CASSLTGHNSPLHF,TRBV27,-,few,TRBJ1-6